This T cell receptor (beta chain) was found in a study of blood T cell repertoires in COVID-19. As for the study in general: Sites in the United States, Italy and Spain provided acute and convalescent COVID-19 samples.

The CDR3 length is 16 residues. Germline loops: CDR1 SGHVS, CDR2 FQNEAQ. V lost 3 bases and J lost 3; bases outside the gene matches: 6. Original methodology: Amplification from reference gene primers served as the basis for estimated nucleated cell counts. The protocol was immunoSEQ multiplex PCR, while the TCRdb copy is restricted to in-frame clones and leaves out a portion. The V and J calls and clone size were taken over from that table, and D and trimming were inferred from the DNA. The sample includes a few hundred thousand clones, 80% to 90% of them seen just once. This TCR derives from a woman aged 35 to 49 who had recovered from COVID-19. The chain combines TRBV7-8 with TRBJ1-5; TRBD1 aligns across 9 bases. Sequencing was performed on peripheral blood. In nucleotides, the CDR3 is TGTGCCAGCAGCTTGGGGACAGGGAGGACCAATCAGCCCCAGCATTTT. Residues: CASSLGTGRTNQPQHF.